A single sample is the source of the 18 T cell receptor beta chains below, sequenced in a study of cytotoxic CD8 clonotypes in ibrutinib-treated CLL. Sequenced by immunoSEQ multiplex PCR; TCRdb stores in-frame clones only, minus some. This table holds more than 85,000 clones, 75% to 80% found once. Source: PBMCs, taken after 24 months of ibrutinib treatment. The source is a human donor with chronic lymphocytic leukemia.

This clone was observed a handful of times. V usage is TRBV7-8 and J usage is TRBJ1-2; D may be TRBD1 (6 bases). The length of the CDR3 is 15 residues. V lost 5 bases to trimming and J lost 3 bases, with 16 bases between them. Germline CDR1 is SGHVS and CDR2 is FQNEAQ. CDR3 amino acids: CASSKNRALDYGYTF. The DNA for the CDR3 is TGTGCCAGCAGCAAGAACAGGGCGCTGGACTATGGCTACACCTTC.

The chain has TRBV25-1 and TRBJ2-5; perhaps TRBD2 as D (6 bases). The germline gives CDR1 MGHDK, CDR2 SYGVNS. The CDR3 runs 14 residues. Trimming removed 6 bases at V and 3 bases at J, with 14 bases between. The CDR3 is CASSPWRGEETQYF. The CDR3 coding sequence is TGTGCCAGCAGCCCCTGGCGGGGCGAAGAGACCCAGTACTTC.

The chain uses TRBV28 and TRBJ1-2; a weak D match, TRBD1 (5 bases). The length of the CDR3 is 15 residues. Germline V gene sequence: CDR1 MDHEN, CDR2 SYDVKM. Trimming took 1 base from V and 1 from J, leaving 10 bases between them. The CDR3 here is CASSLSTTVNYGYTF. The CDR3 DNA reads TGTGCCAGCAGTTTATCTACGACAGTTAACTATGGCTACACCTTC.

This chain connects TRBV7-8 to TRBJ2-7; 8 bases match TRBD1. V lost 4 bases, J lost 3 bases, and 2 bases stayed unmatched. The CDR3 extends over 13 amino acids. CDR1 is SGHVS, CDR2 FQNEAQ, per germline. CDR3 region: CASSSGGLYEQYF. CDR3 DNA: TGTGCCAGCAGCTCAGGGGGCCTCTACGAGCAGTACTTC.

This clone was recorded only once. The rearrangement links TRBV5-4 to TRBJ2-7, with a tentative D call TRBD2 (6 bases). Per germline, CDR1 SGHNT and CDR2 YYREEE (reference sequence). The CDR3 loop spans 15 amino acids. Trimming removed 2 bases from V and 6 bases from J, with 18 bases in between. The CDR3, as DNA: TGTGCCAGCAGCTTTGTTGGCGGAGGGTCTCGCGAGCAGTACTTC. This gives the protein CASSFVGGGSREQYF.

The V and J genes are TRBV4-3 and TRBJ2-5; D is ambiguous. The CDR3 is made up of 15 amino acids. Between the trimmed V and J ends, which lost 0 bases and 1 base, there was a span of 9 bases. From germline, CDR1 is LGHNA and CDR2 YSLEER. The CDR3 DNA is TGCGCCAGCAGCCAAGATGGCGGTATCCAAGAGACCCAGTACTTC. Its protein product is CASSQDGGIQETQYF.

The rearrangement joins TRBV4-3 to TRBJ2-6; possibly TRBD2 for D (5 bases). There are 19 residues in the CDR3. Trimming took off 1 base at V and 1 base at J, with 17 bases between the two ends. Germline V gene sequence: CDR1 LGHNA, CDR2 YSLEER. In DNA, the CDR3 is TGCGCCAGCAGCCAAGTTTCATTCGGGGTTGGTTCTGGGGCCAACGTCCTGACTTTC. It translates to CASSQVSFGVGSGANVLTF.

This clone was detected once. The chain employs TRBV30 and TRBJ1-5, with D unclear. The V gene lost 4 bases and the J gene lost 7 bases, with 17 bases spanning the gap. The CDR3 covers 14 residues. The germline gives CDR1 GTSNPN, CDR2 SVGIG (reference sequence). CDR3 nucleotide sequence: TGTGCCTGGACCCACGGGAGGGATTCGCAGCCCCAGCATTTT. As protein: CAWTHGRDSQPQHF.

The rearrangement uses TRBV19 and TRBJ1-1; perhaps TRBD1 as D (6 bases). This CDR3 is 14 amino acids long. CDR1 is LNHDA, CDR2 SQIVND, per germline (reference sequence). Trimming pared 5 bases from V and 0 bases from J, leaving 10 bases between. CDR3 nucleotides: TGTGCCAGTAGTCCAGGGACATTGAACACTGAAGCTTTCTTT. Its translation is CASSPGTLNTEAFF.

As DNA, the CDR3 is TGTGCCAGTAGTCAGCCCCAAGGGCTGGGGCGAGGTTCACCCCTCCACTTT. Protein product: CASSQPQGLGRGSPLHF. The chain employs TRBV19 and TRBJ1-6; possibly TRBD1 for D (5 bases). The CDR3 runs 17 residues. CDR1 is LNHDA and CDR2 is SQIVND in the germline V gene (reference sequence). V was trimmed by 5 bases and J by 9 bases, leaving 23 bases between them.

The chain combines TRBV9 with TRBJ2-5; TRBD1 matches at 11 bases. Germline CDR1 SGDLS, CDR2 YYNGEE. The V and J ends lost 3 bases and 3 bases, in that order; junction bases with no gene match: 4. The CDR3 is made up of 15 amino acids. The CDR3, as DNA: TGTGCCAGCAGCGGACGGGACAGGGGGAAAGAGACCCAGTACTTC. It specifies CASSGRDRGKETQYF.

CDR3 residues: CASSLGLTNEKLFF. The CDR3 DNA reads as TGTGCCAGCAGCTTAGGGTTGACGAATGAAAAACTGTTTTTT. The V gene is TRBV11-1, the J gene TRBJ1-4; no firm D call. Trimming took off 1 base at V and 5 bases at J, with 8 bases between the two ends. CDR1 is SGHAT, CDR2 FQDESV, per germline (reference sequence). This CDR3 contains 14 residues.

The chain's CDR3 is CASQVWGETQYF. The CDR3 DNA reads as TGTGCCTCCCAAGTCTGGGGAGAGACCCAGTACTTC. The chain recombines TRBV2 with TRBJ2-5; D is uncertain. The germline CDR1 and CDR2 sequences are SNHLY and FYNNEI. This CDR3 is built from 12 residues. Trimming removed 11 bases at V and 4 bases at J, with 14 bases between.

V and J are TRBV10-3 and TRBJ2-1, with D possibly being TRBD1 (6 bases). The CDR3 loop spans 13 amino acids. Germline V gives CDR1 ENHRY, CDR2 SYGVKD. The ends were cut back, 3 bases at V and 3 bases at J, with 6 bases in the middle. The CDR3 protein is CAISEQGYNEQFF. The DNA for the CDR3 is TGTGCCATCAGTGAACAGGGCTACAATGAGCAGTTCTTC.

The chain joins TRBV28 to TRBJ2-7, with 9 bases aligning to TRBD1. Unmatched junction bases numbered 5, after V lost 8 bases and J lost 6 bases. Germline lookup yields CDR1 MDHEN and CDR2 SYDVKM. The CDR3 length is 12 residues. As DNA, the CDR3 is TGTGCCAGCGGGACAGGGACCCTCGAGCAGTACTTC. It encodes CASGTGTLEQYF.

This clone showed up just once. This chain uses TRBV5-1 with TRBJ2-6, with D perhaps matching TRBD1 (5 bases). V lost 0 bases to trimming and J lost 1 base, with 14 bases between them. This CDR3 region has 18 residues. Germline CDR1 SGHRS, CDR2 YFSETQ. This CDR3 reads CASSLDVGASSGANVLTF. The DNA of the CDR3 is TGCGCCAGCAGCTTGGACGTAGGGGCCAGTTCTGGGGCCAACGTCCTGACTTTC.

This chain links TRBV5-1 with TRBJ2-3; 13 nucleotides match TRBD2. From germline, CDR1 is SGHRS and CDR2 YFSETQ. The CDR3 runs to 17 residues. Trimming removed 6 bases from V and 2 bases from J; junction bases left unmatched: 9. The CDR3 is CASTRTSGSSVTDTQYF. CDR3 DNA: TGCGCCAGCACCCGGACTAGCGGGAGTAGTGTCACAGATACGCAGTATTTT.

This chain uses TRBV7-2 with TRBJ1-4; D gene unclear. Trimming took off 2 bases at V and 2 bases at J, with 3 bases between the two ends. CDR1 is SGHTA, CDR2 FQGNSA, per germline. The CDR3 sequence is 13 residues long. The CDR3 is CASSLSTNEKLFF. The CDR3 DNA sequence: TGTGCCAGCAGCTTAAGTACTAATGAAAAACTGTTTTTT.